The 10 T cell receptor beta chains below were found in one sample sequenced in a study of T cells in Graves' hyperthyroidism and ophthalmopathy. Amplified regions were TCR beta CDR3 sequences from RNA transcripts. Using the HTBI primer set, a first-round RT-PCR was run on the TCR CDR3. TCRdb itself ran the multiplex PCR reads through MiXCR, one entry per CDR3 protein. This table holds over 700,000 distinct CDR3 sequences, about a third found once. The specimen sequenced was blood. The origin of the receptors is a woman aged 40-49 years with Graves' hyperthyroidism.

The chain recombines TRBV5-5 with TRBJ2-5, with no clear D. The CDR3 contains 16 residues. Germline V gives CDR1 SGHKS, CDR2 YYEKEE (reference sequence). Trimming removed 5 bases at V and 3 bases at J, with 20 bases between. CDR3 DNA: TGTGCCAGCAGTTACGCCCCGACCGCCGCCAAAGAGACCCAGTACTTC. Protein: CASSYAPTAAKETQYF. Variable domain in full (rest from reference TRBV5-5 and TRBJ2-5): DAGVTQSPTHLIKTRGQQVTLRCSPISGHKSVSWYQQVLGQGPQFIFQYYEKEERGRGNFPDRFSARQFPNYSSELNVNALLLGDSALYLCASSYAPTAAKETQYFGPGTRLLVL.

V and J are TRBV10-3 and TRBJ1-2; TRBD1 matches at 7 bases. The germline V gene has CDR1 ENHRY and CDR2 SYGVKD. This CDR3 has 15 amino acids. The V and J ends lost 2 bases and 6 bases, in that order; junction bases with no gene match: 9. For the CDR3, the DNA is TGTGCCATCAGTGAGGGGACAGCCAGGGAACATGGCTACACCTTC. Protein sequence: CAISEGTAREHGYTF.

V usage is TRBV4-3 and J usage is TRBJ2-5, with 8 bases lining up with TRBD2. The CDR3 totals 16 residues. Trimming removed 0 bases from V and 3 bases from J; junction bases left unmatched: 6. Per germline, CDR1 LGHNA and CDR2 YSLEER. The CDR3 DNA follows: TGCGCCAGCAGCCAAGATCGGCTAGCGGGTGAAGAGACCCAGTACTTC. Translating gives CASSQDRLAGEETQYF.

Of note for this clonotype: Sequence at one end of the junction differs from germline and may be a read error. This chain joins TRBV7-9 and TRBJ2-7; 7 bases fit TRBD2. CDR1 SEHNR and CDR2 FQNEAQ come from the germline V gene (reference sequence). The CDR3 is made up of 15 amino acids. CDR3 in amino acids: CASSHNSAGLYEQYF. DNA of the CDR3: TGCGCCAGCAGCCACAACTCAGCGGGACTCTACGAGCAGTACTTC.

The gene calls are TRBV2 and TRBJ1-1; weak D call: TRBD1 (6 bases). The CDR3 is made up of 15 amino acids. Trimming removed 5 bases from V and 0 bases from J, with 13 bases in between. The V gene's germline CDR1 is SNHLY and CDR2 FYNNEI. DNA for the CDR3: TGTGCCAGCAGTTTATGGGGGGGCCTGAACACTGAAGCTTTCTTT. This codes for CASSLWGGLNTEAFF.

This clonotype showed up just once. J is TRBJ1-5 and V is TRBV2; D may be TRBD1 (5 bases). The CDR3 sequence is 15 residues long. V shed 6 bases and J shed 3 bases, with 15 bases lying between them. Germline-derived CDR1 and CDR2 are SNHLY and FYNNEI. The CDR3 reads CASSPMGGINQPQHF. The CDR3 coding sequence is TGTGCCAGCAGCCCCATGGGGGGGATCAATCAGCCCCAGCATTTT.

This clonotype was recorded at least ten times. V and J are TRBV29-1 and TRBJ1-1; TRBD1 is a possible D gene (6 bases). Germline assignment: CDR1 SQVTM and CDR2 ANQGSEA. V was shortened by 5 bases and J by 1 base, with 11 bases between the two germline ends. The CDR3 loop spans 13 amino acids. This CDR3 reads CSVPQGWNTEAFF. In nucleotides, the CDR3 is TGCAGCGTTCCTCAGGGGTGGAACACTGAAGCTTTCTTT.

The rearrangement uses TRBV10-3 and TRBJ1-5; no clear D gene. V was pared by 4 bases and J by 7 bases, with 8 bases between. Germline assignment: CDR1 ENHRY and CDR2 SYGVKD. The CDR3 is made up of 12 amino acids. The CDR3 is CAISAGPQPQHF. In DNA, the CDR3 is TGTGCCATCAGTGCCGGACCCCAGCCCCAGCATTTT.

This clonotype appeared a few times. Relative to the germline gene, one junction end is altered; a read error may explain this. The rearrangement uses TRBV4-1 and TRBJ2-5; a possible D gene is TRBD1 (5 bases). Germline V lookup: CDR1 MGHRA, CDR2 YSYEKL. The length of the CDR3 is 14 residues. Here the CDR3 DNA reads TGCGCCAGCACCCAATCGACAGAGGAAGAGACCCAGTACTTC. Translating it yields CASTQSTEEETQYF.

This clonotype was recorded many times. The chain has TRBV5-6 and TRBJ2-7; D may be TRBD2 (5 bases). The ends were cut back, 3 bases at V and 12 bases at J, with 16 bases in the middle. The CDR3 runs to 12 residues. CDR1 is SGHDT, CDR2 YYEEEE, per germline. CDR3 coding DNA: TGTGCCAGCAGCTCGGGGTTACTTGGGCGGTACTTC. It specifies CASSSGLLGRYF.